This T cell receptor (beta chain) was retrieved from a study of type 1 regulatory T cells. Using its own MiXCR run on the reads, TCRdb lists one record per CDR3 protein. The sample holds about 68,000 distinct CDR3 sequences, approximately 64% seen once. This clonotype was counted only a few times. Its specificity is unknown. CDR3 length: 14 amino acids. Germline V lookup: CDR1 SGHRS, CDR2 YFSETQ. V shed 4 bases and J 3 bases; nucleotides not matched to a gene: 4. The sample comprised cultured T cells, either the whole culture or a sorted T cell fraction (not recorded which). Subset described: Tr1-enriched cell product generated in vitro against host alloantigens. The sequence derives from a human donor in good health. The gene calls are TRBV5-1 and TRBJ1-3, with 7 nucleotides matching TRBD1. The CDR3 here is CASSVTGVGNTIYF. DNA of the CDR3: TGCGCCAGCAGCGTAACAGGGGTTGGAAACACCATATATTTT.